A selection of T cell receptor beta chains follows, all from one sample in a study of post-analysis software for immune sequencing data. MiXCR was run by TCRdb on the PCR reads, yielding one entry per CDR3 protein. The sample holds 160,000 or so distinct CDR3 sequences, around 36% seen once. Sequencing was performed on blood, taken after autologous hematopoietic stem cell transplantation. Every receptor here comes from a girl aged 5-17 years with multiple sclerosis. Both conserved end residues are part of each CDR3. D genes are given only for firm matches. Clone sizes are given selectively: once, few, many, or a class where the clone is expanded.

few . TRBJ2-4 TRBV24-1 TGTGCCACCAGTCGGGGCGGACAAAACATTCAGTACTTC CATSRGGQNIQYF
. . TRBJ1-2 TRBV12-3/TRBV12-4 TGTGCCGCCGCACAGACCTATGGCTACACCTTC CAAAQTYGYTF
many . TRBJ2-3 TRBV2 TGTGCCAGCAGTGAAGGGTTAGCGAGCACAGATACGCAGTATTTT CASSEGLASTDTQYF
. . TRBJ2-7 TRBV15 TGTGCCACCAGCCGGCCGGGTTGGGGGTTGGAATCGGGCGAGCAGTACTTC CATSRPGWGLESGEQYF
few TRBD1 TRBJ2-1 TRBV24-1 TGTGCCACCGCACAGGGGTGGGATGAGCAGTTCTTC CATAQGWDEQFF
few . TRBJ1-2 TRBV15 TGTGCCACCAGCGCAAAAGGGGCGGACCGTGGCTACACCTTC CATSAKGADRGYTF
. . TRBJ2-5 TRBV20-1 TGCAGTGCCTACCTCACAGGGGGGGTAAAGACCCAGTACTTC CSAYLTGGVKTQYF
few . TRBJ1-5 TRBV6-6 TGTGCCAGCAGTTACGCGAATAGCAATCAGCCCCAGCATTTT CASSYANSNQPQHF
few . TRBJ2-1 TRBV19 TGTGCCAGTAGTATAGAACCCCGCGCGCGTAACCGCCGCGACAATGAGCAGTTCTTC CASSIEPRARNRRDNEQFF
few . TRBJ1-1 TRBV12-3/TRBV12-4 TGTGCCAGCAGTTTGGTTGGAGGGTCTGAAGCTTTCTTT CASSLVGGSEAFF
few TRBD2 TRBJ2-3 TRBV2 TGTGCCAGCAGTGAAACTCGGGCTAGCGGGAACACAGATACGCAGTATTTT CASSETRASGNTDTQYF
few . TRBJ2-1 TRBV10-3 TGTGCCATCAGTGAGTCGATCTTAAGAGGTGAGCAGTTCTTC CAISESILRGEQFF
. . TRBJ2-2 TRBV12-3/TRBV12-4 TGTGCCAGCAACACAGGGTTTAGCGACACCGGGGAGCTGTTTTTT CASNTGFSDTGELFF
few TRBD1 TRBJ1-5 TRBV15 TGTGCCACCAGCAGAGTGGGACAGGCGAATCAGCCCCAGCATTTT CATSRVGQANQPQHF
. . TRBJ1-2 TRBV3-1 TGTGCCAGCAGCCAGGGCAGACAGTTCACCTTC CASSQGRQFTF
. TRBD2 TRBJ2-3 TRBV6-1 TGTGCCAGCGTCAGACTAGCGGGAATAGATACGCAGTATTTT CASVRLAGIDTQYF
. TRBD2 TRBJ2-3 TRBV20-1 TGCAGTGCTGCACTAGCGGGAGTTCAAGATACGCAGTATTTT CSAALAGVQDTQYF